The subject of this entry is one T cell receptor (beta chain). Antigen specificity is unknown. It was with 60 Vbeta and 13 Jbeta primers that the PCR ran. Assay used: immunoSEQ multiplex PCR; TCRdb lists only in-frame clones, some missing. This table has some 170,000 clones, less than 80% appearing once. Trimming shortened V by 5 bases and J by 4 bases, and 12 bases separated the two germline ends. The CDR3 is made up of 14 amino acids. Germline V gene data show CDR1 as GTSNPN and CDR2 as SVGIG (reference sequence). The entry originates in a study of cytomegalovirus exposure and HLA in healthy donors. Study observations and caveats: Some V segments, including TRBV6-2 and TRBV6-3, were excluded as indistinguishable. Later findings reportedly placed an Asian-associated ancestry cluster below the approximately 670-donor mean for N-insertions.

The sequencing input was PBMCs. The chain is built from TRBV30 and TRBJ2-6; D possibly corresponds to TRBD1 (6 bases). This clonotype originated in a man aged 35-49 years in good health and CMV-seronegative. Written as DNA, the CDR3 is TGTGCCTGGGAGGCAGGGGTAGGGGCCAACGTCCTGACTTTC. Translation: CAWEAGVGANVLTF.